This TCR beta chain was documented in a study of molecular identifiers for immune sequencing clone quantification. MiXCR was run by TCRdb on the PCR reads, yielding one entry per CDR3 protein. The sample has approximately 550,000 distinct CDR3 sequences; roughly a fifth are singletons. This CDR3 has 15 amino acids. Per the germline V gene, CDR1 is MDHEN and CDR2 is SYDVKM. The germline V and J ends were trimmed by 3 bases and 4 bases, with 13 bases remaining between them. The specimen was naive CD8+ T cells from blood, with Jurkat cell RNA spiked in. The subset here: FACS-sorted CD8+CD4-CCR7+CD45RA+ naive T cells. The source of this sequence is a human donor in good health. Some libraries in this study had Jurkat cell RNA spiked in. The chain carries TRBV28 and TRBJ2-1; the D gene is possibly TRBD2 (7 bases). The CDR3 is CASSFYGGPYNEQFF. CDR3 bases: TGTGCCAGCAGTTTCTACGGGGGGCCGTACAATGAGCAGTTCTTC.